A selection of T cell receptor beta chains follows, all from one sample in a study of beta chain features in type 1 diabetes. TCRdb's table, derived via immunoSEQ multiplex PCR, lists solely in-frame clones and lacks some. The table has under 20,000 clones, approximately 55% seen once. The specimen sequenced was stem cell memory CD4+ T cells from blood. Every receptor here comes from a young woman in good health. The CDR3 runs from the conserved cysteine through the conserved F or W. Each record gives: clone size, J gene, D gene, CDR3 length, V gene, CDR3 DNA, CDR3 protein. A D gene is named only where the DNA matches it firmly. Expanded clones get a size class; other rows say once, few or many, or leave the size out.

. TRBJ1-2 TRBD1 13 TRBV2 TGTGCCAGCAGTGAGACAGGGTATAAGGGCTACACCTTC CASSETGYKGYTF
. TRBJ1-3 . 13 TRBV9 TGTGCCAGCAGCGTAGGACTGGGAAACACCATATATTTT CASSVGLGNTIYF
. TRBJ1-1 . 14 TRBV10-3 TGTGCCATCAGTGACGGGATTGGGGTCACTGAAGCTTTCTTT CAISDGIGVTEAFF
. TRBJ1-6 TRBD1 15 TRBV7-3 TGTGCCAGCAGCTTACTAGGGACAGGCAATTCACCCCTCCACTTT CASSLLGTGNSPLHF
. TRBJ2-2 . 13 TRBV19 TGTGCCAGTAGCGAAGAGAGGACCGGGGAGCTGTTTTTT CASSEERTGELFF
few TRBJ2-7 . 14 TRBV28 TGTGCCAGCAGGTACGGACCCACCGGGGACGAGCAGTACTTC CASRYGPTGDEQYF
. TRBJ2-1 TRBD2 15 TRBV5-1 TGCGCCAGCAGCTTGGGACTAGCGGTCGACAATGAGCAGTTCTTC CASSLGLAVDNEQFF
few TRBJ2-7 . 12 TRBV2 TGTGCCAGCAGTGAAGTGGGGGGCGAGCAGTACTTC CASSEVGGEQYF
. TRBJ1-2 . 15 TRBV4-1 TGCGCCAGCAGCGCGGGGCTAAAAGGTTCCGGCGGCTACACCTTC CASSAGLKGSGGYTF
few TRBJ2-7 TRBD1 14 TRBV18 TGTGCCAGCTCGCCGGGACAGGTCCACTACGAGCAGTACTTC CASSPGQVHYEQYF
few TRBJ2-3 TRBD2 16 TRBV7-2 TGTGCCAGCAGCCCCCTAGCGGGAGGCTGGACAGATACGCAGTATTTT CASSPLAGGWTDTQYF
. TRBJ2-7 . 15 TRBV5-4 TGTGCCAGCAGCAGTGAACCGCTGAGCTCCTACGAGCAGTACTTC CASSSEPLSSYEQYF
. TRBJ2-3 . 14 TRBV5-1 TGCGCCAGCAGCTTGGAGCGGCGCGAAGATACGCAGTATTTT CASSLERREDTQYF
few TRBJ2-7 . 16 TRBV11-2 TGTGCCAGCAGCTACCCTGGGAAAGGGAGCTCCTACGAGCAGTACTTC CASSYPGKGSSYEQYF
. TRBJ2-1 TRBD2 16 TRBV5-5 TGTGCCAGCAGCTCAGGGACTAGCGGGAAAGACAATGAGCAGTTCTTC CASSSGTSGKDNEQFF
. TRBJ2-7 . 14 TRBV11-2 TGTGCCAGCAGCTTAGTTCTGCGGGGGCCCGAGCAGTACTTC CASSLVLRGPEQYF
. TRBJ1-3 . 17 TRBV12-5 TGTGCTAGTGGTTTGGTGGTCACCAGGGAAGGTGGAAACACCATATATTTT CASGLVVTREGGNTIYF
. TRBJ1-5 . 14 TRBV25-1 TGTGCCAGCAGTGAACCTGAGGGCAATCAGCCCCAGCATTTT CASSEPEGNQPQHF
. TRBJ2-5 . 13 TRBV5-1 TGCGCCAGCAGCTTGGTTGGAGAAGAGACCCAGTACTTC CASSLVGEETQYF
. TRBJ1-5 . 13 TRBV7-9 TGTGCCAGCGATCTAGGGGTAAATCAGCCCCAGCATTTT CASDLGVNQPQHF
. TRBJ2-7 . 14 TRBV6-1 TGTGCCAGCAGTCCGGGGGGCGGACACTACGAGCAGTACTTC CASSPGGGHYEQYF
. TRBJ1-3 . 14 TRBV5-1 TGCGCCAGCAGCTCAACAGAATCTGGAAACACCATATATTTT CASSSTESGNTIYF
few TRBJ1-1 . 14 TRBV7-9 TGTGCCAGCAGCTTAGATCCGTGGAACACTGAAGCTTTCTTT CASSLDPWNTEAFF
once TRBJ2-7 TRBD2 15 TRBV5-1 TGCGCCAGCAGCTTGGTACTAGCGGGAGTCAACGAGCAGTACTTC CASSLVLAGVNEQYF
. TRBJ2-1 . 14 TRBV10-1 TGCGCCAGCAGTGCTAGAGTCGGGATCAATGAGCAGTTCTTC CASSARVGINEQFF
once TRBJ1-2 TRBD1 16 TRBV19 TGTGCCAGTAGTACCCCCGGGACAGGGGCCAACTATGGCTACACCTTC CASSTPGTGANYGYTF
. TRBJ2-7 TRBD1 16 TRBV5-1 TGCGCCAGCAGCCTGGACAGGGGATCTTTCTCCTACGAGCAGTACTTC CASSLDRGSFSYEQYF
. TRBJ1-1 . 14 TRBV30 TGTGCCTGGAGGGAACAGAGAATGAACACTGAAGCTTTCTTT CAWREQRMNTEAFF
. TRBJ2-7 . 15 TRBV7-8 TGTGCCAGCAGCTTAGTCGCCAGGGCGAGCTACGAGCAGTACTTC CASSLVARASYEQYF
. TRBJ2-3 . 14 TRBV6-6 TGTGCCAGCAGCCCGCCGGGTAGCACAGATACGCAGTATTTT CASSPPGSTDTQYF
few TRBJ1-2 . 14 TRBV4-2 TGTGCCAGCAGCCAAGAAAGGCAGGGCCTTGGCTACACCTTC CASSQERQGLGYTF
. TRBJ2-1 . 12 TRBV14 TGTGCCAGCAGCCTATGGGGAGATGAGCAGTTCTTC CASSLWGDEQFF
. TRBJ2-3 TRBD1 14 TRBV13 TGTGCCAGCAGCTCCGGACAGGGAGGAGATACGCAGTATTTT CASSSGQGGDTQYF
. TRBJ2-1 . 15 TRBV19 TGTGCCAGTAGTCCAGAGGGATGGAAATACAATGAGCAGTTCTTC CASSPEGWKYNEQFF
. TRBJ2-5 TRBD2 17 TRBV9 TGTGCCAGCAGCGTAGATATGGCTAGCGGGGACCAAGAGACCCAGTACTTC CASSVDMASGDQETQYF